The clone carrying this T cell receptor beta chain has just one count. Repertoires were generated with immunoSEQ multiplex PCR, while TCRdb's copy carries only in-frame clones and drops some. The top ten hold around 9% of the sample, which has 65,000 to 95,000 clones, 89% seen once. The data derive from a study of blood T cell repertoires in COVID-19. In the study overall: Samples representing acute and convalescent COVID-19 were sourced from the United States, Italy and Spain. T cells, B-cell-depleted T cells, or PBMCs provided the cDNA or gDNA that served as material.

Between the trimmed V and J ends, which lost 5 bases and 8 bases, there was a span of 15 bases. The CDR3 has 13 amino acids. Germline V gene data show CDR1 as WNHNN and CDR2 as SYGVQD (reference sequence). The sample consisted of peripheral blood. This receptor was taken from a man at least 80 years old with acute or convalescent COVID-19. J is TRBJ1-2 and V is TRBV10-1; TRBD1 might be the D (5 bases). In nucleotides, the CDR3 is TGCGCCAGCAGTAAGACACAGGATCGCGGCTACACCTTC. Residues: CASSKTQDRGYTF.